The rows below give T cell receptor beta chains drawn from one sample of a study of T cells in Graves' hyperthyroidism and ophthalmopathy. TCRdb ran MiXCR on the multiplex PCR reads and lists one entry per CDR3 protein. The repertoire holds about 570,000 distinct CDR3 sequences, with roughly 50% as singletons. Sample: peripheral blood or thyroid tissue (not recorded which). These receptors originate from an adult woman with Graves' disease, either hyperthyroidism or ophthalmopathy (not recorded which). CDR3s include the opening cysteine and the closing phenylalanine or tryptophan. The D gene is left open where the match is weak. Size tells how often a clone was seen (once, few, many) or the class of an expanded clone, and some rows leave it out.

d_call: TRBD1; v_call: TRBV7-8; clone_size: NA; j_call: TRBJ1-2; cdr3_aa: CASSSRQGGNGYTF; cdr3_nt: TGTGCCAGCAGCTCACGACAGGGTGGCAATGGCTACACCTTC
d_call: TRBD1; v_call: TRBV12-3/TRBV12-4; clone_size: many; j_call: TRBJ1-2; cdr3_aa: CASRERDRFNYGYTF; cdr3_nt: TGTGCCAGCCGTGAGAGGGACAGATTTAACTATGGCTACACCTTC
d_call: NA; v_call: TRBV29-1; clone_size: NA; j_call: TRBJ1-4; cdr3_aa: CSVHTGTSEDEKLFF; cdr3_nt: TGCAGCGTCCATACCGGGACTAGCGAGGATGAAAAACTGTTTTTT
d_call: NA; v_call: TRBV7-8; clone_size: many; j_call: TRBJ1-5; cdr3_aa: CASSVGHNQPQHF; cdr3_nt: TGTGCCAGCAGCGTTGGACACAATCAGCCCCAGCATTTT
d_call: TRBD1; v_call: TRBV29-1; clone_size: NA; j_call: TRBJ1-2; cdr3_aa: CSVLNQQGAEDGYTF; cdr3_nt: TGCAGCGTCCTCAATCAACAGGGGGCTGAGGATGGCTACACCTTC
d_call: TRBD1; v_call: TRBV7-8; clone_size: few; j_call: TRBJ2-7; cdr3_aa: CASSSPGQDTYEQYF; cdr3_nt: TGTGCCAGCAGCTCTCCTGGACAGGACACCTACGAGCAGTACTTC
d_call: TRBD2; v_call: TRBV11-2; clone_size: many; j_call: TRBJ2-7; cdr3_aa: CASRGGRAGEQYF; cdr3_nt: TGTGCCAGCCGTGGCGGGAGGGCCGGAGAGCAGTACTTC
d_call: TRBD2; v_call: TRBV5-4; clone_size: few; j_call: TRBJ2-7; cdr3_aa: CASSLIGLATYEQYF; cdr3_nt: TGTGCCAGCAGCTTGATAGGACTAGCTACCTACGAGCAGTACTTC
d_call: TRBD1; v_call: TRBV4-3; clone_size: NA; j_call: TRBJ1-5; cdr3_aa: CASSLTGKLDQPQHF; cdr3_nt: TGCGCCAGCAGCCTGACAGGGAAACTTGATCAGCCCCAGCATTTT
d_call: TRBD1; v_call: TRBV29-1; clone_size: NA; j_call: TRBJ2-7; cdr3_aa: CSVVPGTGGEQYF; cdr3_nt: TGCAGCGTTGTACCTGGGACAGGGGGCGAGCAGTACTTC
d_call: NA; v_call: TRBV5-1; clone_size: many; j_call: TRBJ2-5; cdr3_aa: CASSNGQGKETQYF; cdr3_nt: TGCGCCAGCAGCAACGGGCAGGGAAAAGAGACCCAGTACTTC
d_call: NA; v_call: TRBV7-8; clone_size: NA; j_call: TRBJ1-5; cdr3_aa: CASSLGHSNQPQHF; cdr3_nt: TGTGCCAGCAGCTTAGGACATAGCAATCAGCCCCAGCATTTT
d_call: NA; v_call: TRBV13; clone_size: NA; j_call: TRBJ2-6; cdr3_aa: CATTSGANVLTF; cdr3_nt: TGTGCCACTACCTCTGGGGCCAACGTCCTGACTTTC
d_call: NA; v_call: TRBV2; clone_size: NA; j_call: TRBJ1-1; cdr3_aa: CATFGQMNTEAFF; cdr3_nt: TGTGCCACCTTCGGACAGATGAACACTGAAGCTTTCTTT
d_call: NA; v_call: TRBV4-1; clone_size: NA; j_call: TRBJ2-5; cdr3_aa: CASSPEIRSDHPETQYF; cdr3_nt: TGCGCCAGCAGCCCAGAAATTAGATCGGACCACCCAGAGACCCAGTACTTC
d_call: TRBD1; v_call: TRBV29-1; clone_size: many; j_call: TRBJ1-2; cdr3_aa: CSVEPDRDYGYTF; cdr3_nt: TGCAGCGTTGAACCGGACAGGGACTATGGCTACACCTTC
d_call: NA; v_call: TRBV29-1; clone_size: few; j_call: TRBJ2-1; cdr3_aa: CSVEKGVPEQFF; cdr3_nt: TGCAGCGTTGAAAAGGGAGTACCTGAGCAGTTCTTC
d_call: NA; v_call: TRBV7-9; clone_size: many; j_call: TRBJ1-1; cdr3_aa: CASSLGAGTFSNTEAFF; cdr3_nt: TGTGCCAGCAGCTTAGGGGCTGGGACGTTTTCGAACACTGAAGCTTTCTTT
d_call: TRBD1; v_call: TRBV10-3; clone_size: NA; j_call: TRBJ2-7; cdr3_aa: CAISALTGFEQYF; cdr3_nt: TGTGCCATCAGTGCCCTGACAGGGTTCGAGCAGTACTTC
d_call: TRBD1; v_call: TRBV29-1; clone_size: NA; j_call: TRBJ1-1; cdr3_aa: CSAERQGGTEAFF; cdr3_nt: TGCAGCGCAGAACGACAGGGAGGCACTGAAGCTTTCTTT